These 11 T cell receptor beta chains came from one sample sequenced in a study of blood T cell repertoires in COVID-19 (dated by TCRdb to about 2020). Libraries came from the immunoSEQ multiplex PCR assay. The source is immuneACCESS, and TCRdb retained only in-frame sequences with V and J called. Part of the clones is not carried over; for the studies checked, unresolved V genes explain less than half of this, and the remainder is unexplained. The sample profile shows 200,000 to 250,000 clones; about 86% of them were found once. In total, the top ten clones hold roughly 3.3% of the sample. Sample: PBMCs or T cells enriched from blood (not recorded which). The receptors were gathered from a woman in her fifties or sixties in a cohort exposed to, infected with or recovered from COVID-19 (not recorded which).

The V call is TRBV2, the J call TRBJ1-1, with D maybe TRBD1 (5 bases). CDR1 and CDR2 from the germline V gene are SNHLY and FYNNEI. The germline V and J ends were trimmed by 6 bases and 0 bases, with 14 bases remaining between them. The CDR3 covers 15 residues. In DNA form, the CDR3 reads TGTGCCAGCAGATCTCTACAGGTCATGAACACTGAAGCTTTCTTT. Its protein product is CASRSLQVMNTEAFF.

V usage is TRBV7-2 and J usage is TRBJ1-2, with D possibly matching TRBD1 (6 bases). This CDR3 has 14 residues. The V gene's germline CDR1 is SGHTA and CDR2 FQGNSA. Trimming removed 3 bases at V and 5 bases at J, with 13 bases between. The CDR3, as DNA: TGTGCCAGCAGCTTCGACAAAGGGGGATATGGCTACACCTTC. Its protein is CASSFDKGGYGYTF.

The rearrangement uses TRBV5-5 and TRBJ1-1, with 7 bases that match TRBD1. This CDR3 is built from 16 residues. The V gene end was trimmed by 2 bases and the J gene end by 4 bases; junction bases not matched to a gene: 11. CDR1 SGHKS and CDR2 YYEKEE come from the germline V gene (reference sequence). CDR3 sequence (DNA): TGTGCCAGCAGCTTCATGGAGGGGGCGCCGGGCACTGAAGCTTTCTTT. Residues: CASSFMEGAPGTEAFF.

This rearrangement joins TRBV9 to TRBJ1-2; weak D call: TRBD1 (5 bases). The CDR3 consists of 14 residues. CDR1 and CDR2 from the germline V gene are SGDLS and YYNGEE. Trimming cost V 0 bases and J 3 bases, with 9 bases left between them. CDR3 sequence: CASSVEGRDYGYTF. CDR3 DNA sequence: TGTGCCAGCAGCGTAGAAGGCAGGGACTATGGCTACACCTTC.

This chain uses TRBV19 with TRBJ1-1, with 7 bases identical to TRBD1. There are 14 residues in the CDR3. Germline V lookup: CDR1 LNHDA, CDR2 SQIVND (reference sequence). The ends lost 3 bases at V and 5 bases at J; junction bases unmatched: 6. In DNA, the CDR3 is TGTGCCAGTAGTATTGGGACAGTAAGGACTGAAGCTTTCTTT. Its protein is CASSIGTVRTEAFF.

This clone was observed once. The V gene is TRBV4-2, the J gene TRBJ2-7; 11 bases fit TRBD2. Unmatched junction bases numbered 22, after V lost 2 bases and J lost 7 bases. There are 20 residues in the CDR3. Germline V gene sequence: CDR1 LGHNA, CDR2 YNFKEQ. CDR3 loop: CASSQLTVPGGRLAGPEQYF. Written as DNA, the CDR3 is TGTGCCAGCAGCCAACTCACCGTTCCGGGTGGAAGACTAGCGGGGCCTGAGCAGTACTTC.

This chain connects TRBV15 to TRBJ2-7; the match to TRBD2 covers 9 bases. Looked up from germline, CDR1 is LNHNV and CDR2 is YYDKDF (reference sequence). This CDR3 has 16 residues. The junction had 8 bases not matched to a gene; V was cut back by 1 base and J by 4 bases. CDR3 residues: CATSRGDSSGVYEQYF. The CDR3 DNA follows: TGTGCCACCAGCAGAGGGGACTCTAGCGGGGTATACGAGCAGTACTTC.

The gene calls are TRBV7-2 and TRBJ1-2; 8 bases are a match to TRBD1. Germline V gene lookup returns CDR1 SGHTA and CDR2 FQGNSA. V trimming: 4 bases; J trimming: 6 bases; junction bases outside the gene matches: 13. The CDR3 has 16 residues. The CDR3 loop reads CASSSQSLSGGHGYTF. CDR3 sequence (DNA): TGTGCCAGCAGCTCACAAAGCCTCTCAGGGGGCCATGGCTACACCTTC.

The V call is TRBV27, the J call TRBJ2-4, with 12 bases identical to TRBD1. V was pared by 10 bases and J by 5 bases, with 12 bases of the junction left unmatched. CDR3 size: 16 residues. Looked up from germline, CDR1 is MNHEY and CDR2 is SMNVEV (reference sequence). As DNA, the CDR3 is TGTGCCACCAAACCTCGGGACAGGGGGCACGAAAACATTCAGTACTTC. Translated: CATKPRDRGHENIQYF.

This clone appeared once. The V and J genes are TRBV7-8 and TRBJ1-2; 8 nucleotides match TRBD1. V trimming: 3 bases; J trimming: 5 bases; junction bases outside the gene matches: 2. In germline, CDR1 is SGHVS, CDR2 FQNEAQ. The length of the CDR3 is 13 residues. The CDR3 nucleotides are TGTGCCAGCAGCTTCGGGACAGGATATGGCTACACCTTC. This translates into CASSFGTGYGYTF.

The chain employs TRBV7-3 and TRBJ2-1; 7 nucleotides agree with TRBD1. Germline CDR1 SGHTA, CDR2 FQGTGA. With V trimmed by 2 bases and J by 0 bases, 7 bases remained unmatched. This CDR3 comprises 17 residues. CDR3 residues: CASSLSTGTVSYNEQFF. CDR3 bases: TGTGCCAGCAGCTTATCGACAGGGACCGTCTCCTACAATGAGCAGTTCTTC.